A single sample is the source of the 29 T cell receptor beta chains below, sequenced in a study of graft-versus-host responses after intestinal transplantation (dated by TCRdb to the early 2020s). Taken with the paper, the label for time point translates to: cells obtained before transplantation from donor or recipient. These TCRs' antigens remain unknown. Library generation was performed with the immunoSEQ multiplex PCR assay. Held by TCRdb, this immuneACCESS table contains in-frame sequences only and omits some clones. Under half of the omission traces to an unresolved V gene where checked; the cause of the rest is unknown. The sample table shows tens of thousands of clones, and roughly 89% are seen once. The ten largest clones capture roughly 0.37% of the sample. Sequenced here: unstimulated CD4+ T cells sorted from spleen or lymph node cells, sampled before intestinal transplant. The receptors were gathered from a human donor who received an intestinal transplant.

This chain uses TRBV6-5 with TRBJ1-2; D ambiguous. This CDR3 region has 13 residues. Per the germline V gene, CDR1 is MNHEY and CDR2 is SVGAGI. Deletions cut 4 bases from V and 1 base from J, with 7 bases between. The CDR3 DNA sequence: TGTGCCAGCAGTTTTCGAGATAACTATGGCTACACCTTC. Its translation is CASSFRDNYGYTF.

This clone was counted a single time. The rearrangement uses TRBV4-2 and TRBJ2-1; 9 nucleotides line up with TRBD2. With V trimmed by 0 bases and J by 9 bases, 12 bases remained unmatched. The CDR3 length is 17 residues. CDR1 LGHNA and CDR2 YNFKEQ come from the germline V gene. Here the CDR3 reads CASSQDTHSGGTAEQFF. CDR3 DNA sequence: TGTGCCAGCAGCCAAGATACCCATAGCGGGGGTACGGCTGAGCAGTTCTTC.

The chain recombines TRBV5-4 with TRBJ2-7; a weak D match, TRBD2 (6 bases). The CDR3 runs to 15 residues. The germline V gene has CDR1 SGHNT and CDR2 YYREEE (reference sequence). The V gene lost 4 bases and the J gene lost 5 bases, with 19 bases spanning the gap. DNA of the CDR3: TGTGCCAGCAGCCCCGGGTCCGGGGGATCAAACGAGCAGTACTTC. This codes for CASSPGSGGSNEQYF.

This sequence joins TRBV29-1 and TRBJ2-7; D unclear. Trimming removed 3 bases at V and 5 bases at J, with 8 bases between. Germline V gives CDR1 SQVTM, CDR2 ANQGSEA. This CDR3 is 11 amino acids long. CDR3 region: CSVDTVDEQYF. The CDR3, as DNA: TGCAGCGTTGATACAGTCGACGAGCAGTACTTC.

This clone has more than one count but fewer than ten. This rearrangement joins TRBV7-2 to TRBJ1-5; D is unresolved. The CDR3 has 12 residues. Trimming pared 4 bases from V and 3 bases from J, leaving 4 bases between. Germline V gene data show CDR1 as SGHTA and CDR2 as FQGNSA. CDR3 residues: CASSSYNQPQHF. Here the CDR3 DNA reads TGTGCCAGCAGCTCCTACAATCAGCCCCAGCATTTT.

This chain's CDR3 is CASLAADRGRSTEAFF. Here the CDR3 DNA reads TGTGCCAGCCTAGCGGCGGACAGGGGTAGATCCACTGAAGCTTTCTTT. V usage is TRBV19 and J usage is TRBJ1-1, with 9 bases aligning to TRBD1. CDR3 size: 16 residues. Germline values: CDR1 LNHDA, CDR2 SQIVND (reference sequence). V shed 9 bases and J 4 bases; nucleotides not matched to a gene: 15. The full variable domain, in which reference TRBV19 and TRBJ1-1 provide the parts outside the CDR3, is DGGITQSPKYLFRKEGQNVTLSCEQNLNHDAMYWYRQDPGQGLRLIYYSQIVNDFQKGDIAEGYSVSREKKESFPLTVTSAQKNPTAFYLCASLAADRGRSTEAFFGQGTRLTVV.

V gene TRBV28 combines with J gene TRBJ2-1, with 9 positions matching TRBD1. Looked up from germline, CDR1 is MDHEN and CDR2 is SYDVKM. The trim removed 5 bases at V and 7 bases at J, leaving 6 bases unmatched. The CDR3 spans 14 residues. CDR3 sequence (DNA): TGTGCCAGCAGTAACAGGGGGCCGGGTAATGAGCAGTTCTTC. Protein product: CASSNRGPGNEQFF.

This chain connects TRBV18 to TRBJ1-1; possibly TRBD1 for D (6 bases). This CDR3 has 14 residues. CDR1 is KGHSH, CDR2 LQKENI, per germline. With 3 bases removed from V and 1 base from J, the gap between germline ends came to 9 bases. CDR3: CASSPLGANTEAFF. The CDR3 DNA follows: TGTGCCAGCTCACCTTTGGGGGCGAACACTGAAGCTTTCTTT.

The chain joins TRBV5-1 to TRBJ2-2, with 7 bases that match TRBD2. V lost 0 bases and J lost 6; bases outside the gene matches: 5. CDR1 SGHRS and CDR2 YFSETQ come from the germline V gene. The CDR3 sequence is 15 residues long. This chain's CDR3 is CASSLEAGDPGELFF. The CDR3 DNA follows: TGCGCCAGCAGCTTGGAGGCGGGAGACCCCGGGGAGCTGTTTTTT.

Written as DNA, the CDR3 is TGTGCCAGCTCACCACCGTCAGCGGGAGTATATGGCGAGCAGTACTTC. This translates into CASSPPSAGVYGEQYF. The V and J genes are TRBV18 and TRBJ2-7; 8 bases agree with TRBD2. The V gene end was trimmed by 0 bases and the J gene end by 6 bases; junction bases not matched to a gene: 10. Germline CDR1 KGHSH, CDR2 LQKENI. CDR3 length: 16 amino acids.

This chain's CDR3 is CASSLSGSGNTDTQYF. CDR3 bases: TGTGCCAGCAGTTTAAGCGGGAGTGGTAATACAGATACGCAGTATTTT. The chain couples TRBV27 to TRBJ2-3, with 8 bases that match TRBD2. Germline-derived CDR1 and CDR2 are MNHEY and SMNVEV (reference sequence). With 2 bases clipped from V and 3 bases from J, the junction kept 7 bases outside the gene matches. The CDR3 extends over 16 amino acids.

V gene TRBV18 combines with J gene TRBJ2-1; 13 bases agree with TRBD2. The CDR3 has 17 amino acids. With 8 bases clipped from V and 10 bases from J, the junction kept 17 bases outside the gene matches. CDR1 KGHSH and CDR2 LQKENI come from the germline V gene. The CDR3 DNA is TGTGCCAGCCGTGATGTGGGCGGGACTAGCGGGATTAGCGAGCAGTTCTTC. It codes for CASRDVGGTSGISEQFF.

In regard to this clone: This specimen includes other DNA sequences encoding the same CDR3. In nucleotides, the CDR3 is TGTGCCAGCAGTTTGAGAGCAACTAATGAAAAACTGTTTTTT. It encodes CASSLRATNEKLFF. The chain has TRBV28 and TRBJ1-4; D not certain. CDR3 length equals 14 residues. V was cut by 3 bases and J by 0 bases, with 5 bases left in between. CDR1 is MDHEN, CDR2 SYDVKM, per germline.

The rearrangement uses TRBV30 and TRBJ2-7; D gene uncertain. Per germline, CDR1 GTSNPN and CDR2 SVGIG (reference sequence). V shed 2 bases and J shed 3 bases, with 20 bases lying between them. This CDR3 region has 16 residues. The DNA for the CDR3 is TGTGCCTGGAGTCTTCCCGGGTCCCCGTTTTACTACGAGCAGTACTTC. Translating it yields CAWSLPGSPFYYEQYF.

This chain uses TRBV6-5 with TRBJ1-5; 7 positions match TRBD1. The germline V gene encodes CDR1 MNHEY and CDR2 SVGAGI. V lost 6 bases, J lost 1 base, and 6 bases stayed unmatched. CDR3 length: 15 residues. The CDR3 region is CASSPGGASNQPQHF. The CDR3 DNA reads as TGTGCCAGCAGCCCAGGGGGAGCGAGCAATCAGCCCCAGCATTTT.

The chain employs TRBV5-1 and TRBJ1-2, with 7 positions matching TRBD1. Germline CDR1 SGHRS, CDR2 YFSETQ. The CDR3 is 13 amino acids. V trimming: 0 bases; J trimming: 7 bases; junction bases outside the gene matches: 3. The CDR3 protein is CASSLEGGGGYTF. The CDR3 DNA follows: TGCGCCAGCAGCTTGGAAGGGGGCGGTGGCTACACCTTC.

V gene TRBV6-5 combines with J gene TRBJ1-2, with D perhaps TRBD1 (5 bases). The CDR3 spans 14 residues. V lost 4 bases to trimming and J lost 8 bases, with 17 bases between them. CDR1 and CDR2 (germline): MNHEY, SVGAGI. As DNA, the CDR3 is TGTGCCAGCAGTTCCACCGACAGATCAGGCGGCTACACCTTC. Protein sequence: CASSSTDRSGGYTF.

The V and J genes are TRBV5-1 and TRBJ1-5; D is perhaps TRBD1 (5 bases). Germline CDR1 and CDR2: SGHRS and YFSETQ. V was clipped by 4 bases and J by 3 bases, with 14 bases between them. The length of the CDR3 is 15 residues. The CDR3 reads CASSPGDSINQPQHF. The CDR3 DNA sequence: TGCGCCAGCAGCCCCGGAGACAGTATCAATCAGCCCCAGCATTTT. Complete variable domain (other parts from reference TRBV5-1 and TRBJ1-5): KAGVTQTPRYLIKTRGQQVTLSCSPISGHRSVSWYQQTPGQGLQFLFEYFSETQRNKGNFPGRFSGRQFSNSRSEMNVSTLELGDSALYLCASSPGDSINQPQHFGDGTRLSIL.

This sequence joins TRBV18 and TRBJ2-7; 11 nucleotides align to TRBD2. The ends lost 3 bases at V and 5 bases at J; junction bases unmatched: 3. Germline CDR1 and CDR2: KGHSH and LQKENI. The CDR3 extends over 14 amino acids. The CDR3 protein is CASSPLAGGHEQYF. The CDR3 DNA reads as TGTGCCAGCTCACCGCTAGCGGGGGGCCACGAGCAGTACTTC.

This clone was detected only a few times. The chain has TRBV5-4 and TRBJ2-2; 7 bases align to TRBD2. Per the germline V gene, CDR1 is SGHNT and CDR2 is YYREEE (reference sequence). The CDR3 has 17 amino acids. With 0 bases clipped from V and 11 bases from J, the junction kept 16 bases outside the gene matches. CDR3 in amino acids: CASSLAGGSHRGAELFF. In DNA form, the CDR3 reads TGTGCCAGCAGCTTGGCGGGAGGTTCACACCGGGGAGCTGAGCTGTTTTTT. Complete variable domain (other parts from reference TRBV5-4 and TRBJ2-2): ETGVTQSPTHLIKTRGQQVTLRCSSQSGHNTVSWYQQALGQGPQFIFQYYREEENGRGNFPPRFSGLQFPNYSSELNVNALELDDSALYLCASSLAGGSHRGAELFFGEGSRLTVL.

The chain is built from TRBV6-1 and TRBJ2-5; D may be TRBD1 (5 bases). The CDR3 extends over 13 amino acids. Germline V CDR1 and CDR2: MNHNS, SASEGT. Between the trimmed V and J ends, which lost 4 bases and 2 bases, there was a span of 8 bases. The CDR3 loop reads CASSAAGQETQYF. The DNA for the CDR3 is TGTGCCAGCAGTGCGGCAGGGCAAGAGACCCAGTACTTC.

V gene TRBV28 combines with J gene TRBJ1-5; TRBD1 aligns across 10 bases. CDR1 and CDR2 from the germline V gene are MDHEN and SYDVKM. This CDR3 comprises 16 residues. With 6 bases clipped from V and 3 bases from J, the junction kept 8 bases outside the gene matches. For the CDR3, the DNA is TGTGCCAGCAGGCGGACCGGGACAGGGGACAATCAGCCCCAGCATTTT. Protein sequence: CASRRTGTGDNQPQHF.

About this clone itself: Other DNA sequences in this sample translate to the same CDR3. The chain uses TRBV5-1 and TRBJ2-5; D may be TRBD1 (7 bases). The V gene lost 0 bases and the J gene lost 4 bases, with 10 bases spanning the gap. This CDR3 comprises 14 residues. Germline lookup yields CDR1 SGHRS and CDR2 YFSETQ. DNA of the CDR3: TGCGCCAGCAGCTTGGGACAGGGACTAGAGACCCAGTACTTC. Translated: CASSLGQGLETQYF. The full variable domain, rest sourced from reference TRBV5-1 and TRBJ2-5, is KAGVTQTPRYLIKTRGQQVTLSCSPISGHRSVSWYQQTPGQGLQFLFEYFSETQRNKGNFPGRFSGRQFSNSRSEMNVSTLELGDSALYLCASSLGQGLETQYFGPGTRLLVL.

The chain has TRBV6-1 and TRBJ1-1; D gene ambiguous. V was shortened by 2 bases and J by 5 bases, with 9 bases between the two germline ends. The CDR3 runs to 13 residues. Per germline, CDR1 MNHNS and CDR2 SASEGT. The CDR3 region is CASSERLRTEAFF. CDR3 in DNA: TGTGCCAGCAGTGAACGTCTAAGAACTGAAGCTTTCTTT.

The gene calls are TRBV7-8 and TRBJ2-7; D remains unclear. Per the germline V gene, CDR1 is SGHVS and CDR2 is FQNEAQ. Trimming removed 3 bases at V and 4 bases at J, with 7 bases between. The CDR3 totals 12 residues. The CDR3 nucleotides are TGTGCCAGCAGCTTCACCCTATACGAGCAGTACTTC. Translating it yields CASSFTLYEQYF.

The gene calls are TRBV7-3 and TRBJ2-3, with D possibly matching TRBD1 (5 bases). CDR1 and CDR2 (germline): SGHTA, FQGTGA. The CDR3 consists of 15 residues. The ends were cut back, 1 base at V and 0 bases at J, with 8 bases in the middle. CDR3 loop: CASSLMPGSTDTQYF. DNA of the CDR3: TGTGCCAGCAGCTTAATGCCAGGGAGCACAGATACGCAGTATTTT.

The chain joins TRBV4-1 to TRBJ2-7, with D maybe TRBD2 (5 bases). Germline values: CDR1 MGHRA, CDR2 YSYEKL. CDR3 length: 13 residues. V was clipped by 0 bases and J by 7 bases, with 10 bases between them. In nucleotides, the CDR3 is TGCGCCAGCAGCCAAGATCGGGGTATGGAGCAGTACTTC. Protein sequence: CASSQDRGMEQYF.

V is TRBV5-1 and J is TRBJ2-3; TRBD2 matches 8 bases. V was pared by 4 bases and J by 1 base, with 14 bases of the junction left unmatched. The CDR3 covers 18 residues. Germline-derived CDR1 and CDR2 are SGHRS and YFSETQ. The chain's CDR3 is CASSPWGSGIGGTDTQYF. CDR3 coding DNA: TGCGCCAGCAGCCCCTGGGGTAGCGGGATAGGGGGCACAGATACGCAGTATTTT.

This chain links TRBV30 with TRBJ2-2; TRBD1 matches 8 bases. Trimming at V came to 4 bases and at J to 6 bases, leaving 4 bases not matched to a gene. Germline CDR1 reads GTSNPN; CDR2 reads SVGIG (reference sequence). CDR3 size: 13 residues. CDR3 DNA sequence: TGTGCCTGGACTCGGACAGGGCCCGGGGAGCTGTTTTTT. Translation: CAWTRTGPGELFF. The whole variable domain, remainder taken from reference TRBV30 and TRBJ2-2, is SQTIHQWPATLVQPVGSPLSLECTVEGTSNPNLYWYRQAAGRGLQLLFYSVGIGQISSEVPQNLSASRPQDRQFILSSKKLLLSDSGFYLCAWTRTGPGELFFGEGSRLTVL.